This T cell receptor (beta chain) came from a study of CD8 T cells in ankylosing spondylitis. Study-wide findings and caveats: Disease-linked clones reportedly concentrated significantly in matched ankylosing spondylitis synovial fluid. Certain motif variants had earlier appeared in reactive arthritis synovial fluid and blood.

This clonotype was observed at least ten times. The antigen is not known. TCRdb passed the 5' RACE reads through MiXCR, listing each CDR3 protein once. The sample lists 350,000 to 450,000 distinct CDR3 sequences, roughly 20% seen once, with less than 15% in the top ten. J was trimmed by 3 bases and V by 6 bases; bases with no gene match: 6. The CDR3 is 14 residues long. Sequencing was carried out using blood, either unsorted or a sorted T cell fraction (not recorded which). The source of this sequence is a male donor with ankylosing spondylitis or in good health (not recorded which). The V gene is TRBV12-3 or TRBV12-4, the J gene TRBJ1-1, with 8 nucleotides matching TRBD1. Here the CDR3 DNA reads TGTGCCAGCAGCCGACAGGGGTTGGACACTGAAGCTTTCTTT. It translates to CASSRQGLDTEAFF.